These 18 T cell receptor beta chains were sequenced from one sample in a study of CD8+CD57+ T cells in acquired aplastic anemia. Profiles of TCR beta VDJ and CDR3 were generated from a genomic DNA template. TCRdb analysed the reads with MiXCR anew, one entry per CDR3 protein. The profile shows some 180,000 distinct CDR3 sequences, under 55% of them singletons. What was sequenced was sorted CD4+, CD8+, or CD8+CD57+ T cells (not recorded which) from PBMCs. These receptors were obtained from a human donor in good health.

The rearrangement joins TRBV7-3 to TRBJ2-7, with 9 bases aligning to TRBD1. CDR3 length: 13 residues. Trimming took 5 bases from V and 4 from J; bases not matched to a gene: 3. Germline assignment: CDR1 SGHTA and CDR2 FQGTGA. CDR3 nucleotide sequence: TGTGCCAGCAGCGTCGGACAGGGGTACGAGCAGTACTTC. Translation: CASSVGQGYEQYF.

The rearrangement uses TRBV2 and TRBJ2-7; D may be TRBD1 (5 bases). The CDR3 has 14 amino acids. Trimming shortened V by 4 bases and J by 0 bases, and 10 bases separated the two germline ends. Germline CDR1 and CDR2: SNHLY and FYNNEI. The CDR3 here is CASSVGPASYEQYF. CDR3 nucleotides: TGTGCCAGCAGTGTGGGGCCTGCCTCCTACGAGCAGTACTTC.

On this clonotype itself: A much larger clone lies a single base off, so this may be a read error. V is TRBV3-1 and J is TRBJ1-1; no firm D call. The germline gives CDR1 LGHDT, CDR2 YNNKEL (reference sequence). This CDR3 is built from 14 residues. V was trimmed by 1 base and J by 6 bases, leaving 12 bases between them. CDR3 in amino acids: CASSQVGGNAEAFF. The CDR3 bases are TGTGCCAGCAGCCAAGTCGGCGGAAACGCTGAAGCTTTCTTT.

The rearrangement joins TRBV4-1 to TRBJ2-7, with D perhaps TRBD1 (6 bases). The CDR3 is 15 residues long. Between the trimmed V and J ends, which lost 1 base and 7 bases, there was a span of 17 bases. Germline V gene lookup returns CDR1 MGHRA and CDR2 YSYEKL. DNA of the CDR3: TGCGCCAGCAGCCAAGGGGGGCTGGGATTGGAAGAGCAGTACTTC. It yields the protein CASSQGGLGLEEQYF.

This clonotype was counted at least ten times. V and J are TRBV27 and TRBJ2-7, with 11 bases lining up with TRBD2. There are 15 residues in the CDR3. V lost 6 bases and J lost 3; bases outside the gene matches: 7. CDR1 is MNHEY, CDR2 SMNVEV, per germline (reference sequence). CDR3 nucleotide sequence: TGTGCCAGCAGCCGTGGGACTAGCGGCCTCTACGAGCAGTACTTC. Its protein is CASSRGTSGLYEQYF.

This sequence joins TRBV6-2 or TRBV6-3 and TRBJ1-6, with 7 bases that match TRBD1. The germline CDR1 and CDR2 sequences are MNHEY and SVGEGT. The CDR3 totals 16 residues. Trimming cost V 8 bases and J 10 bases; bases outside gene matches: 17. CDR3 amino acids: CASPTLRGGNCSPLHF. The CDR3 nucleotides are TGTGCCAGCCCTACTCTCAGGGGGGGAAATTGCTCACCCCTCCACTTT.

The rearrangement joins TRBV7-9 to TRBJ1-2; D gene unclear. CDR1 is SEHNR, CDR2 FQNEAQ, per germline (reference sequence). The CDR3 is made up of 12 amino acids. Trimming took off 3 bases at V and 1 base at J, with 3 bases between the two ends. CDR3 sequence: CASSFVNYGYTF. CDR3 bases: TGTGCCAGCAGCTTCGTTAACTATGGCTACACCTTC.

The genes are TRBV10-3 and TRBJ2-6, with 8 bases fitting TRBD1. The CDR3 length is 17 residues. V lost 4 bases and J lost 2; bases outside the gene matches: 7. Germline assignment: CDR1 ENHRY and CDR2 SYGVKD. The CDR3 DNA reads TGTGCCATCAGTGTTGGACAGGGTAGGACTGGGGCCAACGTCCTGACTTTC. Its translation: CAISVGQGRTGANVLTF.

This clonotype has ten or more counts. This chain connects TRBV7-3 to TRBJ2-7; D might be TRBD1 or TRBD2, each matching 6 bases. Germline CDR1 reads SGHTA; CDR2 reads FQGTGA. The CDR3 is 14 amino acids. The V end lost 5 bases, the J end lost 9 bases, and 20 bases lay between the germline ends. In DNA form, the CDR3 reads TGTGCCAGCAGCCCTACGGGGGCTAGTGGAAGGCAGTACTTC. Its translation: CASSPTGASGRQYF.

Details on this clonotype: Since a much larger clone is just one base distant, this may be a read error. This sequence joins TRBV12-3 or TRBV12-4 and TRBJ2-4; D remains unclear. The CDR3 is 11 amino acids. CDR3 sequence reads: CAGSPDVIQYF. CDR3 in DNA: TGTGCCGGCAGTCCAGATGTCATTCAGTACTTC.

This clonotype has a count of ten or more. The CDR3 DNA is TGCAGTGCCGTTCTCGGGACTAGCAATGAGCAGTTCTTC. Translated: CSAVLGTSNEQFF. The V gene is TRBV20-1, the J gene TRBJ2-1; 8 bases match TRBD2. J gave up 6 bases and V 6 bases, and 7 bases lay outside the gene matches. CDR3 length: 13 residues. Germline V gives CDR1 DFQATT, CDR2 SNEGSKA (reference sequence).

The gene calls are TRBV9 and TRBJ2-2, with unresolved D. The CDR3 covers 12 residues. V lost 6 bases and J lost 2, with 5 bases in between. Germline CDR1 and CDR2: SGDLS and YYNGEE. The CDR3 DNA reads as TGTGCCAGCAACCACAACACCGGGGAGCTGTTTTTT. Amino acid sequence: CASNHNTGELFF.

This clonotype was picked up many times. This sequence joins TRBV19 and TRBJ1-5; 7 positions match TRBD1. Per germline, CDR1 LNHDA and CDR2 SQIVND (reference sequence). Losses at the gene ends were 6 bases for V and 0 bases for J; bases not matched to a gene: 8. This CDR3 is 16 amino acids long. CDR3 coding DNA: TGTGCCAGTAGAGAGGGACAGACGAGTAGCAATCAGCCCCAGCATTTT. Its translation: CASREGQTSSNQPQHF.

The table lists this clonotype with many counts. The chain couples TRBV20-1 to TRBJ1-1; a weak D match, TRBD1 (5 bases). In germline, CDR1 is DFQATT, CDR2 SNEGSKA (reference sequence). CDR3 length: 13 amino acids. The CDR3 bases are TGCAGCGCACGCGGGGGAACCGGGACTGAAGCTTTCTTT. It codes for CSARGGTGTEAFF.

This clonotype was recorded at least ten times. V gene TRBV6-4 combines with J gene TRBJ1-1, with no clear D. The CDR3 has 13 amino acids. V shed 0 bases and J shed 4 bases, with 6 bases lying between them. Germline CDR1 is MRHNA and CDR2 is SNTAGT. The CDR3 region is CASSDSGTTEAFF. CDR3 nucleotides: TGTGCCAGCAGTGACTCGGGAACCACTGAAGCTTTCTTT.

This clonotype was counted ten times or more. The chain couples TRBV5-6 to TRBJ2-5, with D possibly being TRBD1 (6 bases). V lost 0 bases and J lost 2, with 14 bases in between. Looked up from germline, CDR1 is SGHDT and CDR2 is YYEEEE. CDR3 size: 16 residues. The CDR3 reads CASSLDTGRIQETQYF. The CDR3, as DNA: TGTGCCAGCAGCTTGGACACAGGGCGCATTCAAGAGACCCAGTACTTC.

The chain carries TRBV20-1 and TRBJ2-3; no firm D call. The CDR3 length is 13 residues. The V and J ends lost 6 bases and 0 bases respectively, with 10 bases between them. Per germline, CDR1 DFQATT and CDR2 SNEGSKA (reference sequence). The CDR3 sequence is CSAVRTSTDTQYF. In DNA form, the CDR3 reads TGCAGTGCCGTACGAACTAGCACAGATACGCAGTATTTT.

The J gene is TRBJ2-1, the V gene TRBV24-1, with TRBD2 identical over 10 bases. Germline V gene lookup returns CDR1 KGHDR and CDR2 SFDVKD. This CDR3 has 16 amino acids. Trimming took 6 bases from V and 8 from J; bases not matched to a gene: 12. For the CDR3, the DNA is TGTGCCACCAGTCAAGGACTAGCGGCCCCCAGCGATGAGCAGTTCTTC. Translating it yields CATSQGLAAPSDEQFF.